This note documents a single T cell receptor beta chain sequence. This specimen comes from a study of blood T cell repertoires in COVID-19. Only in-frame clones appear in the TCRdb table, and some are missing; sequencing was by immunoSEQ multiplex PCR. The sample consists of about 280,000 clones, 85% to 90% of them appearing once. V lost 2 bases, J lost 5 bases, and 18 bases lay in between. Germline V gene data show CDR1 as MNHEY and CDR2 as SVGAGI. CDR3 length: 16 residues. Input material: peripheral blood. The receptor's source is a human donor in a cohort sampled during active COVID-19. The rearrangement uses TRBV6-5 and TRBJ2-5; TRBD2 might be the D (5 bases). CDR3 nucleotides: TGTGCCAGCAGTTACGGAATCCGGGGTCGGTTCGAGACCCAGTACTTC. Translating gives CASSYGIRGRFETQYF.